This T cell receptor beta chain was found in a study of tumor and adjacent non-tumor tissue in lung cancer. Study-wide results and caveats: Tumor repertoires had a smaller top 100 clone share than normal lung.

The library came from three nested PCR rounds adapted from ARM-PCR protocols. Via MiXCR, TCRdb re-called the multiplex PCR reads, giving one row per CDR3 protein. The sample shows fewer than 120,000 distinct CDR3 sequences, under 90% of them seen only once. Germline V gene lookup returns CDR1 SGHAT and CDR2 FQNNGV. This CDR3 is 18 amino acids long. RNA was extracted from bulk tissue without any cell sorting. Comment on this clonotype: No antigen is known for it.

The sequence was collected from a man between 65 and 85 years old with non-small cell lung cancer. The sequenced sample was lung tumor tissue. The chain employs TRBV11-2 and TRBJ2-7, with TRBD2 matching over 7 bases. CDR3 loop: CANTRTRTRDYGDYEQYF. In DNA, the CDR3 is TGTGCTAACACCCGAACCAGGACAAGGGACTATGGGGACTACGAGCAGTACTTC.